The 19 T cell receptor beta chains below come from one sample, sequenced in a study of blood T cells in healthy people across ages. For the second PCR, which ran for about 7 to 11 cycles, a sample-barcoded 5' primer and a J-beta primer mix were used. Via MiXCR, TCRdb re-called the 5' RACE reads, giving one row per CDR3 protein. The data hold 1,800,000 or so distinct CDR3 sequences, with roughly two fifths observed a single time. Sample: blood. The receptors were gathered from a human donor in good health.

This clonotype was observed a few times. The chain has TRBV5-1 and TRBJ2-3; possible D gene TRBD1, 6 bases. The CDR3 runs to 14 residues. CDR1 and CDR2 from the germline V gene are SGHRS and YFSETQ. The V gene lost 4 bases and the J gene lost 4 bases, with 13 bases spanning the gap. CDR3 residues: CASSMDSSPDTQYF. Written as DNA, the CDR3 is TGCGCCAGCAGCATGGACAGTTCCCCAGATACGCAGTATTTT.

The chain combines TRBV20-1 with TRBJ2-1; D may be TRBD2 (5 bases). The CDR3 is 17 amino acids. The germline V gene encodes CDR1 DFQATT and CDR2 SNEGSKA (reference sequence). The germline V and J ends were trimmed by 0 bases and 0 bases, with 15 bases remaining between them. The CDR3 DNA reads as TGCAGTGCTAGAGAATGGCTTTCGGGGAGCTCCTACAATGAGCAGTTCTTC. The encoded protein is CSAREWLSGSSYNEQFF.

The chain recombines TRBV6-5 with TRBJ2-4; possibly TRBD2 for D (5 bases). Trimming removed 2 bases at V and 2 bases at J, with 7 bases between. Germline CDR1 is MNHEY and CDR2 is SVGAGI. The CDR3 has 14 residues. As DNA, the CDR3 is TGTGCCAGCAGTTACGGGAGTTCCAAAAACATTCAGTACTTC. It codes for CASSYGSSKNIQYF.

This clonotype was found a few times. The chain couples TRBV5-1 to TRBJ2-1; 10 bases are shared with TRBD2. The CDR3 loop spans 16 amino acids. The V gene's germline CDR1 is SGHRS and CDR2 YFSETQ. V shed 5 bases, J shed 3 bases, and the junction held 8 bases outside the gene matches. The CDR3 nucleotides are TGCGCCAGCAGGAGGGGGCTAGCGGGGGTCTACAATGAGCAGTTCTTC. Amino acids: CASRRGLAGVYNEQFF.

The rearrangement joins TRBV5-5 to TRBJ1-5; D gene ambiguous. The V gene's germline CDR1 is SGHKS and CDR2 YYEKEE (reference sequence). The V and J ends lost 4 bases and 0 bases respectively, with 17 bases between them. This CDR3 spans 17 amino acids. The CDR3 region is CASSPGVGGNSNQPQHF. The DNA of the CDR3 is TGTGCCAGCAGCCCTGGAGTTGGCGGGAATAGCAATCAGCCCCAGCATTTT.

This sequence joins TRBV4-1 and TRBJ2-3; the match to TRBD2 covers 7 bases. CDR1 is MGHRA and CDR2 is YSYEKL in the germline V gene. Trimming at V came to 0 bases and at J to 1 base, leaving 16 bases not matched to a gene. The CDR3 is 20 amino acids. The CDR3 bases are TGCGCCAGCAGCCAAGAGGGTCGGGACTACACATTAACGGGCACAGATACGCAGTATTTT. Translated, it gives CASSQEGRDYTLTGTDTQYF.

This clonotype has a handful of counts. The chain has TRBV12-3 or TRBV12-4 and TRBJ2-5, with D possibly being TRBD2 (7 bases). V was shortened by 8 bases and J by 2 bases, with 21 bases between the two germline ends. The CDR3 is 16 amino acids. Written as DNA, the CDR3 is TGTGCCAGCTCCCCGGTGGGGGGGCGGTGGCAAGAGACCCAGTACTTC. Translation gives CASSPVGGRWQETQYF.

A few counts support this clonotype. The chain is built from TRBV4-3 and TRBJ2-3, with D maybe TRBD2 (7 bases). Trimming shortened V by 1 base and J by 6 bases, and 14 bases separated the two germline ends. The germline V gene has CDR1 LGHNA and CDR2 YSLEER. This CDR3 spans 15 amino acids. For the CDR3, the DNA is TGCGCCAGCAGCCAAGGTGGGGGGGCGCCCGATACGCAGTATTTT. Protein product: CASSQGGGAPDTQYF.

The V and J genes are TRBV2 and TRBJ2-5; D unclear. Per germline, CDR1 SNHLY and CDR2 FYNNEI. V was clipped by 8 bases and J by 1 base, with 17 bases between them. The CDR3 runs to 15 residues. CDR3: CASSPGQALQETQYF. In DNA form, the CDR3 reads TGTGCCAGCTCTCCCGGGCAGGCCCTCCAAGAGACCCAGTACTTC.

The rearrangement joins TRBV18 to TRBJ2-3; D perhaps matches TRBD2 (5 bases). V lost 5 bases, J lost 8 bases, and 20 bases lay in between. The CDR3 is 15 residues long. Germline-derived CDR1 and CDR2 are KGHSH and LQKENI. The CDR3 bases are TGTGCCAGCTCAATTACGGGATCCGCAGAGGGTACGCAGTATTTT. This translates into CASSITGSAEGTQYF.

This clonotype was seen only once. A clone one base away is much larger, so this may be a read error. The chain employs TRBV4-3 and TRBJ2-5; a possible D gene is TRBD2 (6 bases). Germline V gene lookup returns CDR1 LGHNA and CDR2 YSLEER. This CDR3 has 15 residues. This chain's CDR3 is CASSQDHGPRENQYF. For the CDR3, the DNA is TGCGCCAGCAGCCAAGACCATGGTCCCCGGGAGAACCAGTACTTC.

The chain combines TRBV6-2 or TRBV6-3 with TRBJ2-1, with D maybe TRBD1 (7 bases). Germline lookup yields CDR1 MNHEY and CDR2 SVGEGT. This CDR3 is built from 13 residues. The V and J ends lost 8 bases and 1 base respectively, with 9 bases between them. The chain's CDR3 is CASQGGSYNEQFF. CDR3 in DNA: TGTGCCAGCCAGGGGGGATCCTACAATGAGCAGTTCTTC.

DNA of the CDR3: TGTGCCACAGGTGTCGGCAAATCCTACAATGAGCAGTTCTTC. It encodes CATGVGKSYNEQFF. The J gene is TRBJ2-1, the V gene TRBV5-4; D is unclear. Per the germline V gene, CDR1 is SGHNT and CDR2 is YYREEE (reference sequence). V was pared by 9 bases and J by 1 base, with 14 bases between. The CDR3 sequence is 14 residues long.

This clonotype occurred once. The CDR3 DNA reads as TGTGCCTGCGAGGAAGCGGAAAACAATGGCTACACCTTC. It yields the protein CACEEAENNGYTF. The chain carries TRBV7-9 and TRBJ1-2; unclear D gene. This CDR3 is 13 amino acids long. Trimming removed 11 bases at V and 6 bases at J, with 19 bases between. Germline V gene lookup returns CDR1 SEHNR and CDR2 FQNEAQ (reference sequence).

Concerning this clonotype: A much larger clone lies a single base off, so this may be a read error. This chain uses TRBV29-1 with TRBJ2-6; the D gene is possibly TRBD1 (5 bases). This CDR3 comprises 13 residues. CDR1 is SQVTM and CDR2 is ANQGSEA in the germline V gene. This CDR3 reads CSATASGANGLTF. The CDR3 DNA follows: TGCAGCGCGACAGCTTCTGGGGCCAACGGCCTGACTTTC.

The chain recombines TRBV5-1 with TRBJ1-1; TRBD1 might be the D (6 bases). V was clipped by 0 bases and J by 5 bases, with 14 bases between them. The germline gives CDR1 SGHRS, CDR2 YFSETQ. The CDR3 runs to 15 residues. The CDR3 sequence: CASSLAAGEWTEAFF. For the CDR3, the DNA is TGCGCCAGCAGCTTGGCGGCAGGGGAATGGACTGAAGCTTTCTTT. Full variable domain (remainder filled in from reference TRBV5-1 and TRBJ1-1): KAGVTQTPRYLIKTRGQQVTLSCSPISGHRSVSWYQQTPGQGLQFLFEYFSETQRNKGNFPGRFSGRQFSNSRSEMNVSTLELGDSALYLCASSLAAGEWTEAFFGQGTRLTVV.

The V and J genes are TRBV28 and TRBJ2-5, with D uncertain. The CDR3 runs 14 residues. The V gene's germline CDR1 is MDHEN and CDR2 SYDVKM. The V gene lost 3 bases and the J gene lost 2 bases, with 10 bases spanning the gap. The CDR3, as DNA: TGTGCCAGCAGTTTTGCACGTCTGCAAGAGACCCAGTACTTC. Its protein is CASSFARLQETQYF.

This clonotype was counted only a few times. The J gene is TRBJ2-1, the V gene TRBV10-3, with D tentatively TRBD2 (6 bases). CDR3 length equals 15 residues. V lost 3 bases and J lost 8, with 17 bases in between. The germline gives CDR1 ENHRY, CDR2 SYGVKD. The chain's CDR3 is CAISDVAEPPDEQFF. The CDR3 DNA sequence: TGTGCCATCAGTGACGTAGCGGAACCTCCGGATGAGCAGTTCTTC.

This clonotype was recorded a few times. The gene calls are TRBV18 and TRBJ2-4, with D perhaps given as TRBD1 or TRBD2 (6 bases each). CDR3 length: 14 amino acids. From germline, CDR1 is KGHSH and CDR2 LQKENI. Trimming pared 3 bases from V and 5 bases from J, leaving 11 bases between. The CDR3 loop is CASSPLRGENIQYF. The CDR3 DNA reads TGTGCCAGCTCACCTCTAAGGGGGGAAAACATTCAGTACTTC.